The rows below give T cell receptor beta chains drawn from one sample of a study of blood T cell repertoires in COVID-19. Assay used: immunoSEQ multiplex PCR; TCRdb lists only in-frame clones, some missing. The sample yields under 300,000 clones, around four fifths seen once. Specimen: peripheral blood. The receptors here all came from a woman aged 60-75 years with active or convalescent COVID-19. Each CDR3 is given without its conserved first and last residue. D genes are given only for firm matches.

d_call	v_call	cdr3_aa
-	TRBV5-4	ASSSRGAGAYGYT
TRBD1	TRBV27	ASSPRPGQGANTGELF
TRBD1	TRBV19	ASSPRRDRGPAF
TRBD1	TRBV27	ASRGDRAWTEAF
-	TRBV29-1	SVASGISGELF
-	TRBV9	ASSVGGGGTEAF
TRBD1	TRBV5-1	ASSSQDREGTDTQY
TRBD2	TRBV19	ASSIKRGLAGGSTDTQY
-	TRBV5-1	ASSPDGFQPQH
-	TRBV2	ASIKERGTGELF
-	TRBV14	ASSQARVGEQF
TRBD2	TRBV5-1	ASSFGTSGTNYNEQF
-	TRBV21-1	ASSGTSGGAGETQY
TRBD1	TRBV9	ASSVALGQSYEQY
TRBD1	TRBV11-3	ASSLRQGKTF